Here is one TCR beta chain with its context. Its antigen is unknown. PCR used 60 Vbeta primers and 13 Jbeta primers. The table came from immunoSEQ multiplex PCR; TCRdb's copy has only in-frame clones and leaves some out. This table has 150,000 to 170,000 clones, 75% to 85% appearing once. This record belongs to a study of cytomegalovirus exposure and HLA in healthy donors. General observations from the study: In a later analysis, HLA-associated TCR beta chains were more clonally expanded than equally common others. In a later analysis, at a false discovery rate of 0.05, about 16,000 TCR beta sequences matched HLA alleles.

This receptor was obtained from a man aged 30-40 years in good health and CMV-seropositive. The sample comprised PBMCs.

The CDR3 DNA is TGTGCCAGCAGTTTATCCCTCTTGGAGACCCAGTACTTC. This gives the protein CASSLSLLETQYF. This chain links TRBV27 with TRBJ2-5; D is ambiguous. CDR1 MNHEY and CDR2 SMNVEV come from the germline V gene (reference sequence). Trimming took off 0 bases at V and 5 bases at J, with 7 bases between the two ends. The CDR3 has 13 residues.